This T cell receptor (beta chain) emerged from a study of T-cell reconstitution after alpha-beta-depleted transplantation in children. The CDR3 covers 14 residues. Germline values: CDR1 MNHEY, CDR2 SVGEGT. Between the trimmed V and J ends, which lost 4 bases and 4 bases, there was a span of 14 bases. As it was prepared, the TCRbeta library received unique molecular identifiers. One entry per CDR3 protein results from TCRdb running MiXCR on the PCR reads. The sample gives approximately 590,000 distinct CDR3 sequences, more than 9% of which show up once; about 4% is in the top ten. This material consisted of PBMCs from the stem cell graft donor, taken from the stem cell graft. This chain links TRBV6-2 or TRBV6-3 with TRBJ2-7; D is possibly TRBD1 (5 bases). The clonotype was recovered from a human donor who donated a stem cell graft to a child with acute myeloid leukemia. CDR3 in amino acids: CASSWGRSTYEQYF. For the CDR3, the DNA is TGTGCCAGCAGTTGGGGCCGATCGACTTACGAGCAGTACTTC.